The 9 T cell receptor beta chains listed next were all sequenced from one sample in a study of blood T cells in healthy people across ages. A J-beta primer mix and a sample-barcoded 5' primer were used in a second PCR of about 6 to 12 cycles. One entry per CDR3 protein results from TCRdb running MiXCR on the 5' RACE reads. The sample lists hundreds of thousands of distinct CDR3 sequences; 60% to 80% were seen once. Sequenced: blood. These TCRs come from a man aged 25 to 40 in good health.

This chain uses TRBV15 with TRBJ1-5; D remains ambiguous. Germline CDR1 LNHNV, CDR2 YYDKDF (reference sequence). The CDR3 is made up of 14 amino acids. V was clipped by 0 bases and J by 6 bases, with 9 bases between them. The CDR3 region has the DNA TGTGCCACCAGCAGAGACCGGAGGGCTCAGCCCCAGCATTTT. It yields the protein CATSRDRRAQPQHF.

This clonotype was seen ten or more times. This may be a read error, as it is one base from a much larger clone. The V call is TRBV20-1, the J call TRBJ1-1, with D tentatively TRBD1 (6 bases). The CDR3 is 16 amino acids. Germline-derived CDR1 and CDR2 are DFQATT and SNEGSKA (reference sequence). V lost 1 base, J lost 5 bases, and 20 bases lay in between. The CDR3 loop reads CSARVIVGGRGTEAFF. CDR3 sequence (DNA): TGCAGTGCTAGAGTCATCGTCGGGGGGCGCGGGACTGAAGCTTTCTTT.

This sequence joins TRBV4-2 and TRBJ2-1; D not certain. V gave up 0 bases and J gave up 8 bases, with 5 bases separating them. The germline gives CDR1 LGHNA, CDR2 YNFKEQ. There are 12 residues in the CDR3. The CDR3 is CASSQDPDEQFF. CDR3 bases: TGTGCCAGCAGCCAAGATCCGGATGAGCAGTTCTTC.

This rearrangement joins TRBV2 to TRBJ2-1; D call uncertain. There are 13 residues in the CDR3. V shed 3 bases and J shed 6 bases, with 9 bases lying between them. Germline assignment: CDR1 SNHLY and CDR2 FYNNEI. CDR3 coding DNA: TGTGCCAGCAGTGAGGACGCCTCCAATGAGCAGTTCTTC. This gives the protein CASSEDASNEQFF.

The V and J genes are TRBV4-3 and TRBJ1-1; a weak D match, TRBD1 (5 bases). V was shortened by 1 base and J by 3 bases, with 12 bases between the two germline ends. This CDR3 comprises 15 residues. Germline CDR1 is LGHNA and CDR2 is YSLEER. This CDR3 is CASSQGPRQYTEAFF. In DNA, the CDR3 is TGCGCCAGCAGCCAAGGACCGCGACAGTACACTGAAGCTTTCTTT.

The gene calls are TRBV6-2 or TRBV6-3 and TRBJ2-5, with 7 bases that match TRBD1. The J call may be mistaken, given a closer DNA end match to TRBJ2-7. The V gene's germline CDR1 is MNHEY and CDR2 SVGEGT. The CDR3 totals 16 residues. CDR3 DNA sequence: TGTGCCAGCAGTTACTCGTCCAGGACAGGCCCTTACGAGCAGTACTTC. Translation: CASSYSSRTGPYEQYF.

This rearrangement joins TRBV7-9 to TRBJ1-5; no firm D call. Per germline, CDR1 SEHNR and CDR2 FQNEAQ (reference sequence). The CDR3 has 14 amino acids. Trimming stripped 1 base from V and 5 bases from J, with 9 bases between. CDR3 coding DNA: TGTGCCAGCAGCTTAGTGGGGTCAGATCAGCCCCAGCATTTT. It codes for CASSLVGSDQPQHF.

This clonotype appeared a few times. This CDR3 is CASSLEPYEQYF. DNA of the CDR3: TGTGCCAGCAGCTTAGAACCCTACGAGCAGTACTTC. The chain is built from TRBV7-2 and TRBJ2-7; D remains ambiguous. Trimming cost V 1 base and J 2 bases, with 3 bases left between them. CDR1 is SGHTA and CDR2 is FQGNSA in the germline V gene. This CDR3 has 12 residues.

The genes are TRBV28 and TRBJ2-5; 13 nucleotides line up with TRBD2. Germline CDR1 is MDHEN and CDR2 is SYDVKM. V was clipped by 3 bases and J by 5 bases; unmatched bases: 6. This CDR3 has 16 residues. The CDR3 DNA is TGTGCCAGCAGTTTGAACGGACTAGCGGGGGAGGAGACCCAGTACTTC. As protein: CASSLNGLAGEETQYF.